One sample yielded the 7 T cell receptor beta chains listed below, sequenced in a study of spatial heterogeneity in lung cancer (dated by TCRdb to between 2018 and 2021). Broad study findings and their caveats: The tumor nonsynonymous mutation count correlated with the number of expanded alpha and beta TCRs within the tumor.

The time point label corresponds to: sample taken at primary tumor resection. The protocol used for the library was 5' RACE. The data were produced on a NextSeq 500. Using fastp at Q25 and MiXCR, TCRdb reprocessed the public reads and kept productive beta chains. Rows with one shared CDR3 protein collapse into an entry with the most common genes and DNA. The sample contains approximately 15,000 distinct CDR3 sequences, 6% to 6.5% of them found a single time. Of the sample, 6.8% is held by the ten largest clones. Their cognate antigens are unknown. The sample consisted of lung tumor tissue, taken at surgery. These receptors were taken from a male donor with early-stage non-small cell lung cancer.

This clonotype was counted many times. Since it is a stray read in a library aimed at alpha chains, this beta chain has a size that is not meaningful. V gene TRBV28 combines with J gene TRBJ1-1; D unclear. V gave up 5 bases and J gave up 1 base, with 11 bases separating them. Germline CDR1 and CDR2: MDHEN and SYDVKM. The CDR3 is 14 residues long. DNA for the CDR3: TGTGCCAGCAGTCTCCTTACTGAGAACACTGAAGCTTTCTTT. The encoded protein is CASSLLTENTEAFF.

This clonotype occurred many times. Found in a library prepared for alpha chains, this beta chain is an off-target read, and its abundance has little meaning. V is TRBV5-6 and J is TRBJ2-3, with 10 bases lining up with TRBD1. This CDR3 comprises 15 residues. CDR1 is SGHDT, CDR2 YYEEEE, per germline. V was pared by 0 bases and J by 6 bases, with 4 bases of the junction left unmatched. CDR3 sequence (DNA): TGTGCCAGCAGCTTGGGACGGACAGGGGGGGATACGCAGTATTTT. Its translation is CASSLGRTGGDTQYF.

This clonotype was counted ten times or more. This beta chain represents an off-target read in a library built for alpha chains; its size is of limited meaning. J is TRBJ1-1 and V is TRBV7-9; 8 bases are shared with TRBD1. Germline V gene data show CDR1 as SEHNR and CDR2 as FQNEAQ (reference sequence). Trimming took 0 bases from V and 5 from J; bases not matched to a gene: 5. This CDR3 has 15 residues. The CDR3 DNA reads as TGTGCCAGCAGCTTAGCGGCAGGGGGCCGGACTGAAGCTTTCTTT. Amino acids: CASSLAAGGRTEAFF.

Judged by abundance, this clonotype is medium-sized (0.01 to 0.1%). This beta chain lies outside the target of a library built for alpha chains; its clone size means little. V is TRBV10-3 and J is TRBJ1-5; D ambiguous. Germline CDR1 reads ENHRY; CDR2 reads SYGVKD. V was pared by 3 bases and J by 4 bases, with 7 bases between. The CDR3 loop spans 13 amino acids. CDR3 nucleotides: TGTGCCATCAGTGAAAACAGAAATCAGCCCCAGCATTTT. Translation: CAISENRNQPQHF.

This clonotype was counted ten times or more. This beta chain turned up in a library designed for alpha chains; as an off-target read, its abundance says little. The chain couples TRBV12-2 to TRBJ2-5. TRBV12-2 is a listed pseudogene. The CDR3 loop spans 16 amino acids. The CDR3 here is CASRLARSQAQETQYF. As DNA, the CDR3 is TGTGCAAGTCGCTTAGCTCGGAGCCAGGCCCAAGAGACCCAGTACTTC.

About this clonotype itself: Because the library targeted alpha chains, this beta chain is an off-target read whose size means little. The chain links TRBV7-8 to TRBJ1-6; D may be TRBD1 (5 bases). The CDR3 is 14 amino acids. Trimming removed 7 bases at V and 10 bases at J, with 17 bases between. Germline V gene sequence: CDR1 SGHVS, CDR2 FQNEAQ. CDR3 nucleotides: TGTGCCAGCAAGCCGGACATTAGTTGGTCACCCCTCCACTTT. Translated: CASKPDISWSPLHF.

This clonotype is classed as large. The library was designed around alpha chains, so this beta chain is a stray read whose abundance carries little weight. This chain joins TRBV19 and TRBJ1-5; D perhaps matches TRBD1 (6 bases). The CDR3 is made up of 18 amino acids. Trimming removed 4 bases at V and 3 bases at J, with 22 bases between. In germline, CDR1 is LNHDA, CDR2 SQIVND (reference sequence). CDR3 residues: CASSTPLATTGYNQPQHF. CDR3 coding DNA: TGTGCCAGTAGTACCCCCTTAGCTACTACAGGGTACAATCAGCCCCAGCATTTT.